The clone carrying this T cell receptor (beta chain) appeared many times. The antigen is unknown. The CDR3 end is not reached by the read, which stops 3 residues before it; the germline J gene fills it in. This record comes from a study of T cell clonality in common variable immunodeficiency. This CDR3 region has 15 residues. J lost 3 bases, V lost 5 bases, and 4 bases had no gene match. Germline V gives CDR1 SGHRS, CDR2 YFSETQ. TCRdb's copy holds only in-frame clones and misses some; the assay was immunoSEQ multiplex PCR. The sample holds roughly 55,000 clones, and no clone turns up only once. Whole-study findings and limits: Reportedly, TCR beta sequences from common variable immunodeficiency showed fewer deletions and N-nucleotide insertions. Repertoire-complication correlations in CVID were limited by patient heterogeneity.

V and J are TRBV5-1 and TRBJ2-2, with 10 bases matching TRBD2. The sequence was obtained from a person aged 18-70 years in good health. Sequencing input: peripheral blood mononuclear cells. The CDR3 reads CASSSLAGDTGELFF. The covered CDR3 bases are TGCGCCAGCAGTTCTCTAGCGGGGGACACCGGGGAG. Full variable domain (rest looked up from reference TRBV5-1 and TRBJ2-2): KAGVTQTPRYLIKTRGQQVTLSCSPISGHRSVSWYQQTPGQGLQFLFEYFSETQRNKGNFPGRFSGRQFSNSRSEMNVSTLELGDSALYLCASSSLAGDTGELFFGEGSRLTVL.